The clone carrying this T cell receptor (beta chain) was seen only a few times. Its antigen is unidentified. The length of the CDR3 is 15 residues. Germline loops: CDR1 SGHRS, CDR2 YFSETQ. Trimming took 0 bases from V and 5 from J, leaving 11 bases between them. The sample belongs to a study of T-cell reconstitution after alpha-beta-depleted transplantation in children. Notes on the study in general: Newly produced T cells mostly accounted for T-cell counts and diversity one year post-transplant.

Molecular barcoding with unique molecular identifiers was used for the TCRbeta library. A single record per CDR3 protein comes from TCRdb applying MiXCR to the PCR reads. The sample carries some 260,000 distinct CDR3 sequences, roughly a quarter recorded once. Specimen: PBMCs, mostly from graft donor cells, collected 360 days after TCRalphabeta/CD19-depleted stem cell transplant. The chain uses TRBV5-1 and TRBJ2-2; the D gene is possibly TRBD2 (5 bases). The sequence came from a female patient aged 2-9 years who had a stem cell transplant for congenital amegakaryocytic thrombocytopenia, so the T cells may come from the graft donor. The CDR3 bases are TGCGCCAGCAGCTTGGGCCCCGGGGAGACCGGGGAGCTGTTTTTT. Its protein is CASSLGPGETGELFF.